This TCR beta chain was captured in a study of blood T cell repertoires in COVID-19 (TCRdb year 2020). Background for the entire study: The collaborator samples originated in the United States, Italy and Spain and spanned the acute and convalescent phases of COVID-19. The material from the prospective study consisted of cDNA or gDNA derived from T cells, B-cell-depleted T cells, or PBMCs. Deeply sampled blood TCRbeta repertoires from subjects exposed to, actively infected with, or recovered from COVID-19 were included in the dataset. The repertoires were released in a freely available public database intended as a resource for research on the immune response to SARS-CoV-2. Samples came from the ongoing ImmuneRACE study (first 160 participants) plus 1,254 subjects from 6 global collaborators. Nearly every sample came with metadata listing a de-identified subject ID, COVID-19 status, age in years and sex. Where available, HLA class I and class II types were obtained from metadata supplied by the sample provider rather than from assay-based typing.

Study-wide findings and limitations: The amount of clinical and demographic metadata varied by source and participant and was provided uncurated.

Worth noting for this clone: Its antigen is not yet known. Per-base quality was not reported, and no clone a single base away is much larger than it.

Spanning cysteine to phenylalanine, the CDR3 consists of 13 amino acids. Only the CDR3 part of the read is kept: 39 bases, read in frame from the first base. After removal of 2 bases from V and 9 bases from J, the junction retains 4 bases not matched to a gene. Reading the germline V gene (reference sequence) gives CDR1 GTSNPN and CDR2 SVGIG. Whole blood was collected in K2EDTA tubes by collaborating institutions according to the institutions' own protocols. For TCRbeta analysis, collaborators shipped samples in one of three forms: frozen whole blood, isolated PBMCs, or DNA extracted from either of those sample types. TCRbeta CDR3 regions were amplified from genomic DNA by means of the immunoSEQ Assay, a bias-controlled multiplex PCR. Regarding the original processing steps: The number of nucleated cells in each sample was estimated by amplification of reference gene primers within the assay. To quantify the absolute abundance of each unique TCRbeta CDR3 rearrangement, sequence reads were collapsed and filtered. Productive Simpson clonality was computed per sample as the square root of Simpson's diversity index over productive rearrangements. TCRdb carries this immuneACCESS record with in-frame sequences only. Its versions omit some clonotypes, under half of them owing to an unresolved V gene in the studies checked, with the rest unexplained. V and J calls and clone size come straight from that table; D and trimming were deduced from the DNA. This sample gives about 68,000 clones in total; roughly 86% of them show up just once. Approximately 4.1% of the sample is held by the ten biggest clonotypes.

The chain links TRBV30 with TRBJ2-1; 10 of the junction bases match TRBD2. Sequenced input: peripheral blood. This sequence originates from a man aged 45-60 years with acute or convalescent COVID-19. The CDR3 protein: CAWSPQREGEQFF. Read as DNA, the sequence is TGTGCCTGGAGTCCTCAGCGGGAGGGTGAGCAGTTCTTC. With all but the CDR3 taken from the reference TRBV30 and TRBJ2-1 genes, the full variable domain is: SQTIHQWPATLVQPVGSPLSLECTVEGTSNPNLYWYRQAAGRGLQLLFYSVGIGQISSEVPQNLSASRPQDRQFILSSKKLLLSDSGFYLCAWSPQREGEQFFGPGTRLTVL.